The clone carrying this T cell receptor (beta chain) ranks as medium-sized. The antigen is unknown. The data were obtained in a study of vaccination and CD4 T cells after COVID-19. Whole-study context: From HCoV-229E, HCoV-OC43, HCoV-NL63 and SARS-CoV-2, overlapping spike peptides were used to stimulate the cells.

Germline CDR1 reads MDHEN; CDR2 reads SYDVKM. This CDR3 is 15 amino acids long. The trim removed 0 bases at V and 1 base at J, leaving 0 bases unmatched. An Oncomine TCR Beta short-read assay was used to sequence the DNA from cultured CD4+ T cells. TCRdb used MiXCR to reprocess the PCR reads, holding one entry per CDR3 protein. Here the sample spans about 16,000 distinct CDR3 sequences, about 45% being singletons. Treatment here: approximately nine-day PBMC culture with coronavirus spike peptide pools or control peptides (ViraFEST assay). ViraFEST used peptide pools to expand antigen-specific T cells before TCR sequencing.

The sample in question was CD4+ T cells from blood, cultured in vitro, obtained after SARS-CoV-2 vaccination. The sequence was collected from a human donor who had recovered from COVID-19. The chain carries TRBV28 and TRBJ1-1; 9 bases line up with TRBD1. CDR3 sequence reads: CASSLWDRGNTEAFF. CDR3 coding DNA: TGTGCCAGCAGTTTATGGGACAGGGGGAACACTGAAGCTTTCTTT.